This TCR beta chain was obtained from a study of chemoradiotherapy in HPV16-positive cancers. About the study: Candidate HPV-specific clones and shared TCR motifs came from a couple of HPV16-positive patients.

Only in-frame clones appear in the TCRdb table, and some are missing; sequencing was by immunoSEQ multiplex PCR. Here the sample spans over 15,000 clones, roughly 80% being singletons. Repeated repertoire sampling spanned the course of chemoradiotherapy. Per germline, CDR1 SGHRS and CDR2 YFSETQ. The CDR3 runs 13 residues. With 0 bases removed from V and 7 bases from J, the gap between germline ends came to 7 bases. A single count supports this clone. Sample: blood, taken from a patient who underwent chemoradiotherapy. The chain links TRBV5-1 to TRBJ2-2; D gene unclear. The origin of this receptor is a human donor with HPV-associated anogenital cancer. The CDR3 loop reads CASSLGVDGELFF. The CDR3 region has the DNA TGCGCCAGCAGCTTGGGGGTGGACGGGGAGCTGTTTTTT.